This TCR beta chain derives from a study of CD8 T cells in ankylosing spondylitis. Findings and limits, study-wide: Among TCR beta sequences, a motif of under 10 highly homologous variants appeared characteristic of ankylosing spondylitis blood. A number of the motif variants had already been described in reactive arthritis synovial fluid and blood.

Germline CDR1 reads DFQATT; CDR2 reads SNEGSKA (reference sequence). This CDR3 spans 12 amino acids. Trimming stripped 3 bases from V and 6 bases from J, with 12 bases between. Comments on this clonotype: Its antigen is currently unknown.

By quantitative 5'-RACE with molecular barcodes, the TCR beta libraries were made. TCRdb independently ran MiXCR on the 5' RACE reads; one entry per CDR3 protein. The sample has about 150,000 distinct CDR3 sequences; 40% to 50% are singletons. Sequenced sample: synovial fluid, either unsorted or a sorted T cell fraction (not recorded which). The J gene is TRBJ2-7, the V gene TRBV20-1; D gene ambiguous. The TCR originated in a male donor with ankylosing spondylitis. The CDR3 DNA reads TGCAGTGCTAGGGAGATGTGTTGCGAGCAGTACTTC. It is translated as CSAREMCCEQYF.